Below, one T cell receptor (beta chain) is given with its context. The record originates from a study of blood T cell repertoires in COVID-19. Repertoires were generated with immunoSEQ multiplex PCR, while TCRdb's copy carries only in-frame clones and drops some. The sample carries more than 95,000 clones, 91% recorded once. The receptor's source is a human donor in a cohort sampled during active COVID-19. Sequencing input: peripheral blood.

The CDR3 spells CASSNNQGFANEKLFF. The DNA for the CDR3 is TGTGCCAGCAGCAACAACCAGGGGTTTGCTAATGAAAAACTGTTTTTT. The rearrangement joins TRBV7-9 to TRBJ1-4; tentatively, D is TRBD1 (6 bases). The V gene's germline CDR1 is SEHNR and CDR2 FQNEAQ (reference sequence). Between the trimmed V and J ends, which lost 5 bases and 3 bases, there was a span of 16 bases. This CDR3 has 16 residues.